The 29 T cell receptor beta chains below all came from one sample that was sequenced in a study of response to subunit inactivated influenza vaccine (dated by TCRdb to the late 2010s). Libraries were constructed by RT-PCR. Sequenced on an Illumina HiSeq 2500. TCRdb reprocessed the public reads (quality trimming at Q25 with fastp, clone calling with MiXCR) and kept in-frame beta chains. Every entry covers one CDR3 protein and lists the most common genes and DNA from its rows. The sample records a few hundred thousand distinct CDR3 sequences, roughly 9.8% of which are singletons. About an eighth of the sample is held by the ten biggest clonotypes. In light of the paper, this sample's time point label describes: 45 days after influenza vaccine administration. The specimen was PBMCs from blood, collected roughly 45 days after vaccination. All receptors derive from a man aged 50 to 60 who received an inactivated influenza vaccine. Donor details come from another sample of the same person, matched by shared clones.

The chain is built from TRBV7-2 and TRBJ2-1; TRBD2 matches 8 bases. This CDR3 has 16 residues. V lost 2 bases and J lost 10; bases outside the gene matches: 13. Germline V gives CDR1 SGHTA, CDR2 FQGNSA. The CDR3 here is CASSLLSGLAFQEQFF. CDR3 bases: TGTGCCAGCAGCTTACTCTCTGGACTAGCCTTTCAGGAGCAGTTCTTC.

This clonotype was observed at least ten times. The gene calls are TRBV5-1 and TRBJ1-6; the match to TRBD1 covers 8 bases. The J segment lost 7 bases and the V segment lost 4 bases, leaving 7 bases of the junction unmatched. Germline-derived CDR1 and CDR2 are SGHRS and YFSETQ. The CDR3 length is 15 residues. CDR3 region: CASSLGTGGNSPLHF. The CDR3 DNA reads TGCGCCAGCAGCCTAGGGACAGGCGGGAATTCACCCCTCCACTTT.

The genes are TRBV28 and TRBJ1-1; possible D gene TRBD1, 5 bases. Germline assignment: CDR1 MDHEN and CDR2 SYDVKM. The CDR3 sequence is 13 residues long. The V gene lost 5 bases and the J gene lost 6 bases, with 13 bases spanning the gap. The CDR3 sequence is CASSLTGSAEAFF. Written as DNA, the CDR3 is TGTGCCAGCAGTCTAACAGGTAGCGCTGAAGCTTTCTTT.

This clonotype was observed a few times. This chain joins TRBV7-6 and TRBJ1-4, with a tentative D call TRBD1 (5 bases). V was clipped by 3 bases and J by 0 bases, with 8 bases between them. Germline loops: CDR1 SGHVS, CDR2 FNYEAQ. This CDR3 is built from 15 residues. CDR3 residues: CASSFRGTTNEKLFF. DNA of the CDR3: TGTGCCAGCAGCTTCCGGGGGACAACTAATGAAAAACTGTTTTTT.

This clonotype appeared many times. The CDR3 nucleotides read TGCGCCAGCAGCTTCACTAGCGGGAGTGAGACCCAGTACTTC. Residues: CASSFTSGSETQYF. The rearrangement joins TRBV5-1 to TRBJ2-5; 11 bases line up with TRBD2. Germline V gene data show CDR1 as SGHRS and CDR2 as YFSETQ. The CDR3 sequence is 14 residues long. The trim removed 2 bases at V and 5 bases at J, leaving 2 bases unmatched.

There are a few counts of this clonotype. The chain links TRBV6-5 to TRBJ1-4; perhaps TRBD1 as D (5 bases). This CDR3 is built from 13 residues. The V gene's germline CDR1 is MNHEY and CDR2 SVGAGI. V gave up 4 bases and J gave up 8 bases, with 11 bases separating them. The CDR3: CASSSAGREKLFF. The CDR3 region has the DNA TGTGCCAGCAGTTCGGCAGGGCGCGAAAAACTGTTTTTT.

This clonotype was counted only a few times. The chain combines TRBV7-2 with TRBJ2-1, with 7 bases identical to TRBD2. CDR1 is SGHTA and CDR2 is FQGNSA in the germline V gene. V dropped 5 bases and J dropped 2; count of bases not matched to a gene: 12. The CDR3 sequence is 17 residues long. CDR3 region: CASSPRGSGDPYNEQFF. CDR3 DNA sequence: TGTGCCAGCAGCCCCCGGGGGAGCGGGGACCCCTACAATGAGCAGTTCTTC.

This clonotype came up a few times. The genes are TRBV10-3 and TRBJ1-4; TRBD1 matches 8 bases. Per the germline V gene, CDR1 is ENHRY and CDR2 is SYGVKD. The CDR3 runs to 15 residues. The V and J ends lost 6 bases and 6 bases, in that order; junction bases with no gene match: 9. For the CDR3, the DNA is TGTGCCATCAGCCACGGACAGGGAGGCGATGAAAAACTGTTTTTT. As protein: CAISHGQGGDEKLFF.

This clonotype was counted many times. The rearrangement uses TRBV27 and TRBJ2-7; D possibly corresponds to TRBD1 (5 bases). V lost 5 bases, J lost 2 bases, and 13 bases lay in between. The V gene's germline CDR1 is MNHEY and CDR2 SMNVEV (reference sequence). The CDR3 length is 14 residues. The CDR3 protein is CASSLSAGPYEQYF. The CDR3 DNA follows: TGTGCCAGCAGTCTCTCGGCAGGGCCCTACGAGCAGTACTTC.

This clonotype came up many times. This chain uses TRBV5-1 with TRBJ1-4; tentative D call: TRBD1 (5 bases). CDR3 length equals 14 residues. Trimming shortened V by 4 bases and J by 6 bases, and 13 bases separated the two germline ends. Germline CDR1 is SGHRS and CDR2 is YFSETQ. DNA of the CDR3: TGCGCCAGCAGCCAGGGACTGCTTGATGAAAAACTGTTTTTT. Translation: CASSQGLLDEKLFF.

Ten or more counts support this clonotype. The chain joins TRBV3-1 to TRBJ2-7, with D perhaps matching TRBD2 (5 bases). Trimming cost V 1 base and J 2 bases, with 15 bases left between them. The germline V gene has CDR1 LGHDT and CDR2 YNNKEL (reference sequence). The CDR3 spans 16 residues. The DNA for the CDR3 is TGTGCCAGCAGCCAAGTCCATCGGGGATTTACCTACGAGCAGTACTTC. It translates to CASSQVHRGFTYEQYF.

This clonotype has only a few counts. The rearrangement links TRBV29-1 to TRBJ2-2, with 11 nucleotides matching TRBD1. Germline V gene lookup returns CDR1 SQVTM and CDR2 ANQGSEA. The V and J ends lost 4 bases and 5 bases, in that order; junction bases with no gene match: 9. This CDR3 is 16 amino acids long. The CDR3 loop is CSVAGPDRGRTGELFF. The CDR3 DNA is TGCAGCGTTGCGGGGCCGGACAGGGGGCGTACCGGGGAGCTGTTTTTT.

This clonotype turned up a few times. The rearrangement links TRBV5-1 to TRBJ2-5; the D is unclear. In germline, CDR1 is SGHRS, CDR2 YFSETQ. V shed 5 bases and J shed 1 base, with 12 bases lying between them. The CDR3 extends over 14 amino acids. The CDR3 DNA follows: TGCGCCAGCAGTAGAGGCCCGTTCCAAGAGACCCAGTACTTC. Encoded protein: CASSRGPFQETQYF.

This chain connects TRBV4-3 to TRBJ2-5; 9 bases line up with TRBD1. V gave up 4 bases and J gave up 5 bases; unmatched junction bases: 11. This CDR3 comprises 16 residues. Per the germline V gene, CDR1 is LGHNA and CDR2 is YSLEER. The CDR3 DNA is TGCGCCAGCAGCCTCGAAAACAGGGGGCGCGGGGAGACCCAGTACTTC. Its translation is CASSLENRGRGETQYF.

This clonotype was seen a handful of times. V usage is TRBV20-1 and J usage is TRBJ1-5, with D uncertain. V lost 4 bases and J 0 bases, leaving 7 bases between the germline ends. The CDR3 contains 13 residues. From germline, CDR1 is DFQATT and CDR2 SNEGSKA (reference sequence). The CDR3 nucleotides are TGCAGTGCTAAGGACGTTAGCAATCAGCCCCAGCATTTT. This translates into CSAKDVSNQPQHF.

Turning to this clonotype: The junction and the germline gene differ at one end; a read error may be behind it. This chain links TRBV11-2 with TRBJ2-5, with 9 positions matching TRBD2. CDR1 is SGHAT and CDR2 is FQNNGV in the germline V gene. CDR3 length equals 19 residues. The CDR3 region is CTSSPILSGRRLGQETQYF. Written as DNA, the CDR3 is TGTACCAGCAGCCCTATACTGAGCGGGAGGCGCCTGGGGCAAGAGACCCAGTACTTC. Based on the CDR3 plus reference TRBV11-2 and TRBJ2-5, the full variable domain is EAGVAQSPRYKIIEKRQSVAFWCNPISGHATLYWYQQILGQGPKLLIQFQNNGVVDDSQLPKDRFSAERLKGVDSTLKIQPAKLEDSAVYLCTSSPILSGRRLGQETQYFGPGTRLLVL.

This clonotype was observed a few times. The CDR3 loop reads CASSRGSPETQYF. DNA of the CDR3: TGTGCCAGCAGCAGGGGGTCCCCCGAGACCCAGTACTTC. The chain uses TRBV12-3 or TRBV12-4 and TRBJ2-5; 7 bases match TRBD1. V shed 6 bases, J shed 5 bases, and the junction held 6 bases outside the gene matches. The CDR3 loop spans 13 amino acids.

In this sample, this clonotype turned up a few times. The V gene is TRBV29-1, the J gene TRBJ2-7; maybe TRBD1 (7 bases). V was shortened by 3 bases and J by 4 bases, with 22 bases between the two germline ends. The germline gives CDR1 SQVTM, CDR2 ANQGSEA. The CDR3 is 16 amino acids. CDR3 DNA sequence: TGCAGCGTTGAGAGTGCAGGGGGACTCTCAGGTTACGAGCAGTACTTC. Amino acids: CSVESAGGLSGYEQYF.

Only a few counts were recorded for this clonotype. This chain links TRBV5-6 with TRBJ2-6, with D maybe TRBD1 (6 bases). Looked up from germline, CDR1 is SGHDT and CDR2 is YYEEEE. Deletions cut 3 bases from V and 2 bases from J, with 9 bases between. CDR3 length: 15 amino acids. The CDR3 here is CASSSQGPGANVLTF. CDR3 coding DNA: TGTGCCAGCAGCTCACAGGGTCCTGGGGCCAACGTCCTGACTTTC. Full variable domain (remainder filled in from reference TRBV5-6 and TRBJ2-6): DAGVTQSPTHLIKTRGQQVTLRCSPKSGHDTVSWYQQALGQGPQFIFQYYEEEERQRGNFPDRFSGHQFPNYSSELNVNALLLGDSALYLCASSSQGPGANVLTFGAGSRLTVL.

This clonotype was seen a handful of times. V gene TRBV5-1 combines with J gene TRBJ2-5; D possibly matches TRBD1 or TRBD2 (5 bases each). The CDR3 runs 15 residues. Between the trimmed V and J ends, which lost 4 bases and 4 bases, there was a span of 17 bases. Looked up from germline, CDR1 is SGHRS and CDR2 is YFSETQ. The CDR3 DNA reads TGCGCCAGCAGCGCGACCGGGACCCTCGGAGAGACCCAGTACTTC. Protein: CASSATGTLGETQYF.

This clonotype was detected only a few times. The chain employs TRBV7-6 and TRBJ1-6; no clear D gene. V shed 0 bases and J shed 7 bases, with 13 bases lying between them. The CDR3 totals 16 residues. Germline CDR1 SGHVS, CDR2 FNYEAQ. The chain's CDR3 is CASSLASMENNSPLHF. CDR3 DNA: TGTGCCAGCAGCTTAGCGTCTATGGAAAACAATTCACCCCTCCACTTT.

This clonotype has more than one count but fewer than ten. The V and J genes are TRBV12-3 or TRBV12-4 and TRBJ2-7; D unresolved. With 3 bases removed from V and 3 bases from J, the gap between germline ends came to 6 bases. This CDR3 spans 12 amino acids. In nucleotides, the CDR3 is TGTGCCAGCAGTTTCGGGCACTACGAGCAGTACTTC. This sequence encodes CASSFGHYEQYF.

This clonotype was seen only a few times. V is TRBV20-1 and J is TRBJ2-4; 8 nucleotides agree with TRBD2. Germline CDR1 and CDR2: DFQATT and SNEGSKA (reference sequence). J lost 0 bases, V lost 1 base, and 2 bases had no gene match. The CDR3 loop spans 15 amino acids. DNA for the CDR3: TGCAGTGCTAGAGCGCGGGGGGTAGCCAAAAACATTCAGTACTTC. Protein: CSARARGVAKNIQYF.

The table lists this clonotype with a few counts. This chain uses TRBV12-3 or TRBV12-4 with TRBJ2-1, with 9 positions matching TRBD1. This CDR3 region has 16 residues. V gave up 5 bases and J gave up 1 base; unmatched junction bases: 6. CDR3 residues: CASSSGTGPSYNEQFF. The CDR3 region has the DNA TGTGCCAGCAGTAGTGGGACAGGGCCTTCCTACAATGAGCAGTTCTTC.

This clonotype was recorded a few times. This sequence joins TRBV20-1 and TRBJ2-3, with 10 bases lining up with TRBD2. CDR3 length: 13 amino acids. In germline, CDR1 is DFQATT, CDR2 SNEGSKA (reference sequence). V lost 5 bases, J lost 8 bases, and 7 bases stayed unmatched. The CDR3 DNA sequence: TGCAGTGCTCGGACTAGCGGTGGGACTACGCAGTATTTT. It specifies CSARTSGGTTQYF.

This clonotype was observed once. Germline is not matched at one junction end, which may reflect a read error. This chain joins TRBV28 and TRBJ2-7; 9 positions match TRBD1. Germline V gene lookup returns CDR1 MDHEN and CDR2 SYDVKM. CDR3 length equals 15 residues. The CDR3 coding sequence is TGTGCCAGCAGTTCGACAGGGGGAGGATCCTACGAGCAGTGCTTC. Its translation: CASSSTGGGSYEQCF. Based on the CDR3 plus reference TRBV28 and TRBJ2-7, the full variable domain is DVKVTQSSRYLVKRTGEKVFLECVQDMDHENMFWYRQDPGLGLRLIYFSYDVKMKEKGDIPEGYSVSREKKERFSLILESASTNQTSMYLCASSSTGGGSYEQCFGPGTRLTVT.

This clonotype was detected ten times or more. The genes are TRBV7-9 and TRBJ2-1, with D possibly TRBD2 on 6 matching bases. The CDR3 sequence is 12 residues long. Deletions cut 7 bases from V and 8 bases from J, with 12 bases between. Germline loops: CDR1 SEHNR, CDR2 FQNEAQ (reference sequence). As DNA, the CDR3 is TGTGCCAGCATACTACCGGGGGATGAGCAGTTCTTC. As protein: CASILPGDEQFF.

This clonotype was recorded a few times. The chain is built from TRBV5-1 and TRBJ2-2; D might be TRBD2 (6 bases). The V gene's germline CDR1 is SGHRS and CDR2 YFSETQ. The CDR3 consists of 15 residues. The ends were cut back, 5 bases at V and 4 bases at J, with 15 bases in the middle. The CDR3 sequence is CASSRTGRGTGELFF. DNA of the CDR3: TGCGCCAGCAGTCGAACCGGGAGAGGCACCGGGGAGCTGTTTTTT.

The gene calls are TRBV3-1 and TRBJ2-5, with D perhaps being TRBD1 or TRBD2 (5 bases each). CDR3 length: 16 amino acids. The V gene's germline CDR1 is LGHDT and CDR2 YNNKEL (reference sequence). Trimming stripped 4 bases from V and 0 bases from J, with 15 bases between. The DNA for the CDR3 is TGTGCCAGCAGCCCCTTGGGGTGGGGGTACCAAGAGACCCAGTACTTC. Translation: CASSPLGWGYQETQYF.